This T cell receptor (beta chain) came from a study of T cell changes during pregnancy in multiple sclerosis. This CDR3 comprises 15 residues. Trimming shortened V by 0 bases and J by 6 bases, and 11 bases separated the two germline ends. CDR1 is SEHNR and CDR2 is FQNEAQ in the germline V gene (reference sequence). Generated by immunoSEQ multiplex PCR, the TCRdb table keeps only in-frame clones and is missing some. In the table there are tens of thousands of clones, 88% of which are singletons. This clonotype was sampled from a female donor in good health, enrolled as a control in a pregnancy study. The chain couples TRBV7-9 to TRBJ2-2; D ambiguous. The sequencing here drew on CD8+ T cells from peripheral blood mononuclear cells, taken after pregnancy. The CDR3 DNA sequence: TGTGCCAGCAGCTTAGCGGTGGAGTTGGCCGGGGAGCTGTTTTTT. Protein: CASSLAVELAGELFF.